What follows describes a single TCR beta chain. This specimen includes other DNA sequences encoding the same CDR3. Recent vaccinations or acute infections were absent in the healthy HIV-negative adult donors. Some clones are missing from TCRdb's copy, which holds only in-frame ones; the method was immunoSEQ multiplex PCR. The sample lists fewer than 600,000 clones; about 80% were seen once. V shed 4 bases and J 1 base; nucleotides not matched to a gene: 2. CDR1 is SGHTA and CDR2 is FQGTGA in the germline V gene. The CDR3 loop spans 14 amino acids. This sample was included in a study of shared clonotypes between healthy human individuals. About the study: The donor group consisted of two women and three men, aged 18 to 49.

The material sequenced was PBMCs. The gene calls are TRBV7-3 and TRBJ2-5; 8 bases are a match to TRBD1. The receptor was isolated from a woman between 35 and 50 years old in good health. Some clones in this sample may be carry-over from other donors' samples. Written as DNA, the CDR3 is TGTGCCAGCAGCTCTACAGGGGGCCAAGAGACCCAGTACTTC. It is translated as CASSSTGGQETQYF.